The 21 T cell receptor beta chains reported below all come from one sample, sequenced in a study of T cell changes during pregnancy in multiple sclerosis. Measured with immunoSEQ multiplex PCR; TCRdb has only the in-frame clones, and not every one. Found here are tens of thousands of clones, 85% to 95% of them singletons; the top ten hold 0.85% to 1%. The sequencing here drew on peripheral blood, taken in the first trimester of pregnancy. These receptors came from a female donor with multiple sclerosis, enrolled in a pregnancy study.

The chain has TRBV6-4 and TRBJ1-6; 9 bases are shared with TRBD1. Trimming cost V 4 bases and J 6 bases; bases outside gene matches: 1. CDR3 length: 14 residues. Germline V CDR1 and CDR2: MRHNA, SNTAGT. The CDR3 coding sequence is TGTGCCAGCAGTGCGACAGGGGGTAATTCACCCCTCCACTTT. Translation: CASSATGGNSPLHF.

The rearrangement uses TRBV7-2 and TRBJ1-2; D perhaps matches TRBD1 (5 bases). CDR1 and CDR2 from the germline V gene are SGHTA and FQGNSA. This CDR3 is built from 14 residues. Trimming took 4 bases from V and 4 from J, leaving 13 bases between them. The CDR3 nucleotides read TGTGCCAGCAGCTATCGACAGAACACCTATGGCTACACCTTC. Translating it yields CASSYRQNTYGYTF.

The chain is built from TRBV6-5 and TRBJ1-5, with D perhaps matching TRBD1 (6 bases). The germline V and J ends were trimmed by 6 bases and 6 bases, with 15 bases remaining between them. Germline V gene data show CDR1 as MNHEY and CDR2 as SVGAGI. This CDR3 has 14 amino acids. CDR3 in DNA: TGTGCCAGCAGGTTCAGGGGCTCGGCTCAGCCCCAGCATTTT. Amino acids: CASRFRGSAQPQHF.

J is TRBJ1-1 and V is TRBV5-1; D is possibly TRBD1 (6 bases). From germline, CDR1 is SGHRS and CDR2 YFSETQ. Trimming stripped 7 bases from V and 1 base from J, with 14 bases between. The CDR3 spans 14 residues. CDR3 in DNA: TGCGCCAGCGGCAATGGACAGACGAACACTGAAGCTTTCTTT. It encodes CASGNGQTNTEAFF.

CDR3 loop: CAWSGGPGDTEAFF. CDR3 bases: TGTGCCTGGAGTGGGGGACCGGGGGACACTGAAGCTTTCTTT. The chain recombines TRBV30 with TRBJ1-1, with D perhaps matching TRBD1 (5 bases). V was pared by 1 base and J by 3 bases, with 12 bases between. The CDR3 is made up of 14 amino acids. Germline loops: CDR1 GTSNPN, CDR2 SVGIG (reference sequence).

The chain links TRBV7-2 to TRBJ1-1; TRBD1 matches 7 bases. The CDR3 totals 15 residues. Losses at the gene ends were 2 bases for V and 5 bases for J; bases not matched to a gene: 8. CDR1 and CDR2 from the germline V gene are SGHTA and FQGNSA. The CDR3 DNA sequence: TGTGCCAGCAGCTTAACGGGACAGAAAGGAACTGAAGCTTTCTTT. Translated, it gives CASSLTGQKGTEAFF.

J is TRBJ1-4 and V is TRBV7-2, with TRBD1 matching 8 bases. The CDR3 sequence is 14 residues long. Losses at the gene ends were 5 bases for V and 7 bases for J; bases not matched to a gene: 6. Germline V gives CDR1 SGHTA, CDR2 FQGNSA. The CDR3 region has the DNA TGTGCCAGCAGCCGGGACAGGCAGGGTGAAAAACTGTTTTTT. It specifies CASSRDRQGEKLFF.

The V call is TRBV5-5, the J call TRBJ1-4; possible D gene TRBD1, 6 bases. CDR3 size: 17 residues. Germline V gene sequence: CDR1 SGHKS, CDR2 YYEKEE (reference sequence). V was pared by 4 bases and J by 0 bases, with 16 bases between. The CDR3 reads CASSMRQASATNEKLFF. In DNA form, the CDR3 reads TGTGCCAGCAGCATGCGACAGGCCTCGGCAACTAATGAAAAACTGTTTTTT. Full variable domain (missing parts from reference TRBV5-5 and TRBJ1-4): DAGVTQSPTHLIKTRGQQVTLRCSPISGHKSVSWYQQVLGQGPQFIFQYYEKEERGRGNFPDRFSARQFPNYSSELNVNALLLGDSALYLCASSMRQASATNEKLFFGSGTQLSVL.

This rearrangement joins TRBV11-3 to TRBJ2-7; 7 bases fit TRBD1. The J call may not be correct, given that the DNA end is closer to TRBJ2-1. This CDR3 contains 14 residues. CDR1 SGHNT and CDR2 YENEEA come from the germline V gene. This chain's CDR3 is CASSYRDRINEQFF. The CDR3 region has the DNA TGTGCCAGCAGCTACCGGGACAGAATAAATGAGCAGTTCTTC.

The chain carries TRBV7-2 and TRBJ2-1, with D perhaps TRBD2 (7 bases). V gave up 2 bases and J gave up 5 bases, with 19 bases separating them. The germline CDR1 and CDR2 sequences are SGHTA and FQGNSA. The CDR3 covers 17 residues. The CDR3 reads CASSLRGRGTSHNEQFF. CDR3 coding DNA: TGTGCCAGCAGCTTACGGGGGCGGGGGACGTCTCACAATGAGCAGTTCTTC.

The rearrangement joins TRBV4-3 to TRBJ2-7; D might be TRBD2 (7 bases). This CDR3 is built from 15 residues. Trimming left V 0 bases short and J 2 bases short, with 11 bases between. Germline V gene lookup returns CDR1 LGHNA and CDR2 YSLEER. The DNA of the CDR3 is TGCGCCAGCAGCCAAGATCGGGGGGCCCCCTACGAGCAGTACTTC. It codes for CASSQDRGAPYEQYF.

This clone was seen once. The chain carries TRBV2 and TRBJ1-1; TRBD1 matches at 11 bases. This CDR3 has 15 residues. Germline V CDR1 and CDR2: SNHLY, FYNNEI. V lost 5 bases, J lost 4 bases, and 6 bases stayed unmatched. The CDR3 DNA reads TGTGCCAGCAGTTTGGGGGGGACAGGGGGCACTGAAGCTTTCTTT. Protein sequence: CASSLGGTGGTEAFF.

V and J are TRBV6-5 and TRBJ2-5; possibly TRBD1 for D (5 bases). The V and J ends lost 3 bases and 4 bases respectively, with 6 bases between them. Germline values: CDR1 MNHEY, CDR2 SVGAGI. This CDR3 contains 12 residues. In DNA, the CDR3 is TGTGCCAGCAGTTATGACAGAGAGACCCAGTACTTC. Its protein is CASSYDRETQYF.

The chain recombines TRBV4-3 with TRBJ1-5; tentative D call: TRBD1 (6 bases). CDR1 and CDR2 from the germline V gene are LGHNA and YSLEER. The V end was cut by 2 bases, the J end by 11 bases, with 19 bases between. This CDR3 has 15 amino acids. The CDR3 sequence is CASSQNLQGSGAQHF. The CDR3 nucleotides are TGCGCCAGCAGCCAAAACTTACAGGGAAGTGGGGCCCAGCATTTT.

The gene calls are TRBV13 and TRBJ1-2, with TRBD1 identical over 8 bases. The CDR3 totals 15 residues. Germline CDR1 is PRHDT and CDR2 is FYEKMQ (reference sequence). Trimming cost V 2 bases and J 3 bases; bases outside gene matches: 5. CDR3 in amino acids: CASSLWTGLDYGYTF. DNA of the CDR3: TGTGCCAGCAGCTTATGGACAGGGCTAGACTATGGCTACACCTTC.

The V call is TRBV7-9, the J call TRBJ2-7; 9 nucleotides match TRBD1. The ends lost 4 bases at V and 2 bases at J; junction bases unmatched: 6. The CDR3 totals 15 residues. Germline V CDR1 and CDR2: SEHNR, FQNEAQ (reference sequence). The CDR3 nucleotides are TGTGCCAGCAGCTCTCAGGACAGGGGAACCTACGAGCAGTACTTC. Translation: CASSSQDRGTYEQYF.

The CDR3 loop reads CAIGGGQGTDTQYF. In nucleotides, the CDR3 is TGTGCCATCGGGGGGGGACAGGGGACAGATACGCAGTATTTT. This rearrangement joins TRBV10-3 to TRBJ2-3; 10 positions agree with TRBD1. This CDR3 contains 14 residues. V shed 8 bases and J 3 bases; nucleotides not matched to a gene: 5. CDR1 and CDR2 from the germline V gene are ENHRY and SYGVKD.

The V and J genes are TRBV7-2 and TRBJ2-4; 13 bases are a match to TRBD2. This CDR3 is 16 amino acids long. The germline V gene has CDR1 SGHTA and CDR2 FQGNSA. The V and J ends lost 5 bases and 8 bases, in that order; junction bases with no gene match: 9. The CDR3 DNA sequence: TGTGCCAGCAGCCCTACTAGCGGGGGGGCCACGCACATTCAGTACTTC. Translation gives CASSPTSGGATHIQYF.

V and J are TRBV25-1 and TRBJ2-5; TRBD2 matches 13 bases. Germline values: CDR1 MGHDK, CDR2 SYGVNS. CDR3 size: 15 residues. With 6 bases clipped from V and 3 bases from J, the junction kept 4 bases outside the gene matches. The CDR3 protein is CASRRTSGGEETQYF. The CDR3, as DNA: TGTGCCAGCAGGAGGACTAGCGGGGGTGAAGAGACCCAGTACTTC.

The rearrangement joins TRBV4-3 to TRBJ2-7, with D perhaps TRBD1 (6 bases). The CDR3 runs 15 residues. CDR1 is LGHNA, CDR2 YSLEER, per germline. Trimming took off 0 bases at V and 3 bases at J, with 12 bases between the two ends. The CDR3 loop is CASSQDLGAGYEQYF. Here the CDR3 DNA reads TGCGCCAGCAGCCAAGATCTGGGGGCGGGCTACGAGCAGTACTTC.

V usage is TRBV7-2 and J usage is TRBJ2-7; 12 bases are a match to TRBD2. The CDR3 runs 15 residues. The germline V gene has CDR1 SGHTA and CDR2 FQGNSA. Trimming removed 6 bases from V and 2 bases from J; junction bases left unmatched: 5. The CDR3 DNA reads as TGTGCCAGCAGGGAGCTAGCGGGGGGGCCCTACGAGCAGTACTTC. Translated, it gives CASRELAGGPYEQYF.